In this sample, the clone carrying this T cell receptor beta chain turned up a few times. Per the germline V gene, CDR1 is SGHTA and CDR2 is FQGNSA. The junction had 6 bases not matched to a gene; V was cut back by 7 bases and J by 4 bases. This CDR3 is 13 amino acids long. Using immunoSEQ multiplex PCR, the repertoire was profiled, and TCRdb retains in-frame clones only, with some absent. The sample has 150,000 to 200,000 clones; about 78% are singletons. The data were taken from a study of blood T cell repertoires in COVID-19. Study-level background: PBMCs, B-cell-depleted T cells, or T cells provided the cDNA or gDNA that made up the material.

Sequencing used peripheral blood. The origin of this receptor is a woman aged 45 to 65 with active or convalescent COVID-19. V is TRBV7-2 and J is TRBJ2-5, with TRBD1 matching over 7 bases. DNA of the CDR3: TGTGCCAGCATCGACAGGGAGAGAGAGACCCAGTACTTC. Protein: CASIDRERETQYF.